A single sample is the source of the 8 T cell receptor beta chains below, sequenced in a study of cytomegalovirus exposure and HLA in healthy donors. The PCR used 60 Vbeta and 13 Jbeta primers. Generated by immunoSEQ multiplex PCR, the TCRdb table keeps only in-frame clones and is missing some. The data show 200,000 or so clones, with around 79% seen just once and about 1.8% held by the top ten. The source material was PBMCs. These receptors came from a man aged 18-30 years in good health and CMV-seronegative.

V is TRBV12-5 and J is TRBJ2-5; 8 bases align to TRBD2. V shed 5 bases, J shed 5 bases, and the junction held 7 bases outside the gene matches. Germline V gene lookup returns CDR1 LGHNT and CDR2 FRNRAP. This CDR3 has 14 residues. Here the CDR3 reads CASGPRTSTETQYF. The DNA for the CDR3 is TGTGCTAGTGGTCCCAGGACTAGCACGGAGACCCAGTACTTC.

The V call is TRBV30, the J call TRBJ2-2, with D maybe TRBD1 (6 bases). The CDR3 is made up of 14 amino acids. Germline values: CDR1 GTSNPN, CDR2 SVGIG (reference sequence). Trimming pared 1 base from V and 4 bases from J, leaving 10 bases between. The CDR3 protein is CAWSGGGATGELFF. The CDR3 DNA sequence: TGTGCCTGGAGTGGAGGGGGAGCCACCGGGGAGCTGTTTTTT. Full variable domain (remainder filled in from reference TRBV30 and TRBJ2-2): SQTIHQWPATLVQPVGSPLSLECTVEGTSNPNLYWYRQAAGRGLQLLFYSVGIGQISSEVPQNLSASRPQDRQFILSSKKLLLSDSGFYLCAWSGGGATGELFFGEGSRLTVL.

The V and J genes are TRBV2 and TRBJ2-5; 8 bases align to TRBD2. With V trimmed by 2 bases and J by 5 bases, 13 bases remained unmatched. The CDR3 length is 17 residues. Germline lookup yields CDR1 SNHLY and CDR2 FYNNEI. CDR3 loop: CASSEWGGGGPRETQYF. The CDR3, as DNA: TGTGCCAGCAGTGAATGGGGGGGCGGGGGGCCGCGGGAGACCCAGTACTTC. Variable domain in full (rest from reference TRBV2 and TRBJ2-5): EPEVTQTPSHQVTQMGQEVILRCVPISNHLYFYWYRQILGQKVEFLVSFYNNEISEKSEIFDDQFSVERPDGSNFTLKIRSTKLEDSAMYFCASSEWGGGGPRETQYFGPGTRLLVL.

The J gene is TRBJ1-2, the V gene TRBV7-2, with 7 bases identical to TRBD1. In germline, CDR1 is SGHTA, CDR2 FQGNSA. V dropped 5 bases and J dropped 5; count of bases not matched to a gene: 8. The CDR3 is 14 amino acids. CDR3 sequence: CASSDYLQGYGYTF. The CDR3 DNA sequence: TGTGCCAGCAGCGACTACCTACAGGGGTATGGCTACACCTTC.

The chain has TRBV7-3 and TRBJ2-3; D is possibly TRBD2 (6 bases). CDR1 and CDR2 (germline): SGHTA, FQGTGA. Trimming took off 5 bases at V and 0 bases at J, with 21 bases between the two ends. There are 18 residues in the CDR3. This chain's CDR3 is CASSLALFGSPSTDTQYF. The DNA of the CDR3 is TGTGCCAGCAGCCTAGCGCTGTTTGGATCTCCTAGCACAGATACGCAGTATTTT.

For this clone: The junction and the germline gene differ at one end; a read error may be behind it. The chain is built from TRBV7-9 and TRBJ1-2, with 10 bases lining up with TRBD1. This CDR3 has 16 residues. CDR1 SEHNR and CDR2 FQNEAQ come from the germline V gene (reference sequence). CDR3 sequence reads: CASSTPLDRGSGGYAF. In nucleotides, the CDR3 is TGTGCCAGCAGCACCCCCCTGGACAGGGGGTCAGGGGGCTACGCCTTC.

On this clone itself: This sample includes further DNA sequences coding for the same CDR3. The chain has TRBV6-5 and TRBJ2-3; D is perhaps TRBD2 (7 bases). Trimming pared 6 bases from V and 1 base from J, leaving 14 bases between. Germline loops: CDR1 MNHEY, CDR2 SVGAGI. The CDR3 length is 15 residues. In nucleotides, the CDR3 is TGTGCCAGCAGACGACTAGGGGGGGGCACAGATACGCAGTATTTT. It codes for CASRRLGGGTDTQYF.

This clone was detected only once. The germline gene is not matched at one end of the junction; a read error may be the cause. The rearrangement links TRBV7-9 to TRBJ2-3; no firm D call. Germline V gene data show CDR1 as SEHNR and CDR2 as FQNEAQ (reference sequence). The CDR3 sequence is 17 residues long. In DNA form, the CDR3 reads TGTTCCAGCAGCTTAGAGGCAGCCTTCGTCGAGGCAGATACGCAGTATTTT. The encoded protein is CSSSLEAAFVEADTQYF.